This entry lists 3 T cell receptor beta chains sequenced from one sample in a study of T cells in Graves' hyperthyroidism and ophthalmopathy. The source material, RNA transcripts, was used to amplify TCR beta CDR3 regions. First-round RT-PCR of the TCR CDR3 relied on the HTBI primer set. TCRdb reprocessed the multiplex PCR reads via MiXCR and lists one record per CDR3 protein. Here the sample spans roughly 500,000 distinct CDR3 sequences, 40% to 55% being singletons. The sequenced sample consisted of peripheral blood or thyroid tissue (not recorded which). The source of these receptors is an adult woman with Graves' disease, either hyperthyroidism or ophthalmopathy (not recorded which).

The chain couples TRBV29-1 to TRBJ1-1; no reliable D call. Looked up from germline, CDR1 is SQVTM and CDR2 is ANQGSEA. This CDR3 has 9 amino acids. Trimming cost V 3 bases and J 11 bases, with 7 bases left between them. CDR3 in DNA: TGCAGCGTTGACCCCGGGGCTTTCTTT. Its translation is CSVDPGAFF.

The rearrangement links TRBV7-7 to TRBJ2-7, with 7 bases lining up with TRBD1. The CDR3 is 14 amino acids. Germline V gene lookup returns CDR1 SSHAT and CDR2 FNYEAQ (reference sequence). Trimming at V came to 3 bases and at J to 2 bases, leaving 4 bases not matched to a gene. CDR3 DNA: TGTGCCAGCAGCTTCCCGACAGGGCCCTACGAGCAGTACTTC. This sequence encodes CASSFPTGPYEQYF.

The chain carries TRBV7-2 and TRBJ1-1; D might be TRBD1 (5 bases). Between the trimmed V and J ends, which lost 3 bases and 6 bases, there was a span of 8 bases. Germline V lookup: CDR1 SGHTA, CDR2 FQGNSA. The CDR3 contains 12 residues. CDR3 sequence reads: CASSFSGPEAFF. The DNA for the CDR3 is TGTGCCAGCAGCTTCTCAGGGCCTGAAGCTTTCTTT.